A single T cell receptor beta chain is shown here with its context. The antigen remains undetermined. This CDR3 is 16 amino acids long. The J segment lost 2 bases and the V segment lost 2 bases, leaving 3 bases of the junction unmatched. CDR1 and CDR2 (germline): ENHRY, SYGVKD. This sample is drawn from a study of OX40 agonist ivuxolimab in advanced cancers. Study-wide background: Patients received the agonistic anti-OX40 (CD134) antibody ivuxolimab.

TCRdb's copy holds only in-frame clones and misses some; the assay was immunoSEQ multiplex PCR. Of roughly 60,000 clones in the sample, about 86% were seen once. Blood samples were obtained at baseline, cycle 4 day 1, and cycle 7 day 1. Study-level findings and limits: Also showing low normalized T-cell clonal expansion were some of the nonresponders. Dose levels from 0.1 to 3.0 mg/kg saw CD4+ and CD8+ blood T cells expand clonally by week 6.

The specimen was CD4+ or CD8+ T cells sorted from blood, collected in a trial of the OX40 agonist ivuxolimab. V usage is TRBV10-3 and J usage is TRBJ1-2, with 12 bases matching TRBD1. This clonotype originated in an adult with an advanced solid tumor such as melanoma, head and neck, liver or kidney cancer. Here the CDR3 reads CAISEPGQGANYGYTF. CDR3 DNA: TGTGCCATCAGTGAGCCGGGACAGGGGGCAAACTATGGCTACACCTTC.